The source of this T cell receptor beta chain is a study of PD-1 blockade in classical Hodgkin lymphoma. General study points: Whereas CD4+ TCR diversity had risen significantly by C4D1, CD8+ TCR diversity had not.

Germline-derived CDR1 and CDR2 are SGHRS and YFSETQ. The V end was cut by 4 bases, the J end by 4 bases, with 12 bases between. The CDR3 sequence is 13 residues long. The table came from immunoSEQ multiplex PCR; TCRdb's copy has only in-frame clones and leaves some out. The sample lists about 58,000 clones; 91% were seen once. In every patient, relapse followed autologous stem cell transplantation, while exposure to brentuximab vedotin differed. A word on this clone: Its antigen is still unknown.

This sequence originates from a human donor with classical Hodgkin lymphoma. The source was peripheral blood mononuclear cells (PBMCs), collected before the second cycle of nivolumab. The rearrangement uses TRBV5-1 and TRBJ2-7; perhaps TRBD1 as D (6 bases). The CDR3, as DNA: TGCGCCAGCAGCCGACAGGAATTTTACGAGCAGTACTTC. Its protein is CASSRQEFYEQYF.